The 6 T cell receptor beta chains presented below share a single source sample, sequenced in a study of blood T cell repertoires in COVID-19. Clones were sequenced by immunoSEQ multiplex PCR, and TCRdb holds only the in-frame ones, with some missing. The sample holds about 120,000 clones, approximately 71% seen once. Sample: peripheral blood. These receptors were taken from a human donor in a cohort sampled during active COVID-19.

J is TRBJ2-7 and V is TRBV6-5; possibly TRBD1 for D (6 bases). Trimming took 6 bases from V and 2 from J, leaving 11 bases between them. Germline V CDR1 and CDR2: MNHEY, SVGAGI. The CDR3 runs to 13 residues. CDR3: CASREDRAYEQYF. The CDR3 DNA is TGTGCCAGCAGGGAGGACAGAGCCTACGAGCAGTACTTC.

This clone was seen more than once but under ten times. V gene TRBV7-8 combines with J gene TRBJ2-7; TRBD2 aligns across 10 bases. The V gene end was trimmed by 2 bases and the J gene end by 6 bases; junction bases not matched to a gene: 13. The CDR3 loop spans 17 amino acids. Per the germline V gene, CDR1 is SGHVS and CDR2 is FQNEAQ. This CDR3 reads CASSLMFGLAGAGEQYF. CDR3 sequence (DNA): TGTGCCAGCAGCTTAATGTTTGGGCTAGCGGGAGCGGGCGAGCAGTACTTC.

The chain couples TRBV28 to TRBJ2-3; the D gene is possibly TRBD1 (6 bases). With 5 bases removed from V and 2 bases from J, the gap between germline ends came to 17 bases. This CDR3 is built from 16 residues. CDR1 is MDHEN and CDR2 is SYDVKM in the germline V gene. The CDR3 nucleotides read TGTGCCAGCAGTCCGAGGACAGTAATCATCACAGATACGCAGTATTTT. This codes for CASSPRTVIITDTQYF.

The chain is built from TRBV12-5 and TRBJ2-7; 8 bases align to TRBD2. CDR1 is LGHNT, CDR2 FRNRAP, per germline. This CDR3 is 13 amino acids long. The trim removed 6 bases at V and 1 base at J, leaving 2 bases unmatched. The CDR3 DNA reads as TGTGCTAGTGGAGCTAGCGGGTCCTACGAGCAGTACTTC. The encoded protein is CASGASGSYEQYF. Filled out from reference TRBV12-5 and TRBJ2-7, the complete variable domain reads DARVTQTPRHKVTEMGQEVTMRCQPILGHNTVFWYRQTMMQGLELLAYFRNRAPLDDSGMPKDRFSAEMPDATLATLKIQPSEPRDSAVYFCASGASGSYEQYFGPGTRLTVT.

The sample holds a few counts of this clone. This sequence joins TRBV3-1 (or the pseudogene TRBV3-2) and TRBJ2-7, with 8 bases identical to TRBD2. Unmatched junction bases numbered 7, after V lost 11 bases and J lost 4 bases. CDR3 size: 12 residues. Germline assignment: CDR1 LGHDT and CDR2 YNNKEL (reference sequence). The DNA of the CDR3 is TGTGCCGCGGGTACGGGAGGGTACGAGCAGTACTTC. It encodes CAAGTGGYEQYF.

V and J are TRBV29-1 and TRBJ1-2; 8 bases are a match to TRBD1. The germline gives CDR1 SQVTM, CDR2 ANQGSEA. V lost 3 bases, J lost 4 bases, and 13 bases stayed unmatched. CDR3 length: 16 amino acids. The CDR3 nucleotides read TGCAGCGTTGATGGACAGGGACGTTTGCCGTCCTATGGCTACACCTTC. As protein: CSVDGQGRLPSYGYTF.